This T cell receptor beta chain was profiled in a study of patients and donors after allogeneic stem cell transplantation. MiXCR, run by TCRdb on the RT-PCR reads, gives a single entry per CDR3 protein. The sample lists 200,000 to 250,000 distinct CDR3 sequences, roughly 13% seen once, with around a tenth in the top ten. The CDR3 runs 15 residues. CDR1 is LNHNV and CDR2 is YYDKDF in the germline V gene (reference sequence). The V and J ends lost 8 bases and 7 bases respectively, with 21 bases between them. This clonotype was found a few times. The sequenced sample was blood, either unsorted or a sorted T cell fraction (not recorded which). This sequence originates from a human donor who was either an allogeneic HSCT recipient or a stem cell or donor lymphocyte infusion donor (not recorded which). It is not recorded whose cells these are; they may come from a transplant donor. The genes are TRBV15 and TRBJ2-1; D is unresolved. This CDR3 is CATSKARLDRNEQFF. CDR3 DNA sequence: TGTGCCACCTCCAAGGCCCGACTTGATAGGAATGAGCAGTTCTTC.